These 31 T cell receptor beta chains share one sample of origin, sequenced in a study of T-cell memory formation after mild COVID-19 (dated by TCRdb to the early 2020s). The method was 5' RACE. The data were produced on an Illumina NovaSeq 6000. The raw public reads went through TCRdb reprocessing: fastp at Q25, MiXCR clone calling, in-frame beta chains kept. Each record represents a unique CDR3 protein, reported with the most common genes and DNA among its rows. For this sample there are about 470,000 distinct CDR3 sequences; around a quarter appear just once. The ten largest clones capture under 15% of the sample. The sequencing input was PBMCs or a T cell subset sorted from them (not recorded which). All receptors derive from an adult woman who had mild COVID-19 (a few samples of this study predate the infection). The sample titles of this study are shuffled in the database, so cell type and time point are left out; the donor was told from shared clones.

This clonotype was seen a few times. The chain couples TRBV6-6 to TRBJ1-2; no clear D. Deletions cut 7 bases from V and 5 bases from J, with 8 bases between. CDR3 length equals 11 residues. Germline-derived CDR1 and CDR2 are MNHNY and SVGAGI (reference sequence). CDR3 residues: CASTMGYGYTF. The CDR3 DNA is TGTGCCAGCACCATGGGATATGGCTACACCTTC.

This clonotype was counted a few times. The J gene is TRBJ1-6, the V gene TRBV5-1; D gene unclear. CDR1 is SGHRS, CDR2 YFSETQ, per germline. V was pared by 7 bases and J by 9 bases, with 17 bases between. The CDR3 spans 14 residues. The DNA for the CDR3 is TGCGCCAGCGCACCCTCCTTTCCGCGTTCACCCCTCCACTTT. Amino acid sequence: CASAPSFPRSPLHF.

The chain employs TRBV24-1 and TRBJ2-1; D might be TRBD2 (6 bases). Trimming cost V 3 bases and J 3 bases, with 14 bases left between them. Germline lookup yields CDR1 KGHDR and CDR2 SFDVKD. There are 16 residues in the CDR3. CDR3: CATSDRDFEFYNEQFF. The DNA for the CDR3 is TGTGCCACCAGTGATCGGGACTTCGAGTTCTACAATGAGCAGTTCTTC.

V and J are TRBV10-3 and TRBJ2-7, with 9 bases that match TRBD1. Germline CDR1 and CDR2: ENHRY and SYGVKD. The V and J ends lost 5 bases and 4 bases, in that order; junction bases with no gene match: 6. The CDR3 runs to 14 residues. The CDR3 here is CAISMDRGGYEQYF. The CDR3 coding sequence is TGTGCCATCAGTATGGACAGGGGAGGGTACGAGCAGTACTTC.

V usage is TRBV20-1 and J usage is TRBJ2-7; weak D call: TRBD1 (6 bases). The germline gives CDR1 DFQATT, CDR2 SNEGSKA (reference sequence). CDR3 size: 13 residues. V was trimmed by 6 bases and J by 10 bases, leaving 22 bases between them. CDR3 nucleotide sequence: TGCAGTGCCAGGGGCAGGGCGAAAAGTGGTCAGTACTTC. Amino acids: CSARGRAKSGQYF.

V is TRBV6-5 and J is TRBJ2-3, with D possibly being TRBD2 (5 bases). Germline CDR1 is MNHEY and CDR2 is SVGAGI. The CDR3 spans 15 residues. Trimming pared 0 bases from V and 6 bases from J, leaving 13 bases between. The CDR3, as DNA: TGTGCCAGCAGTTACTCCGGAGGCATGGATGATACGCAGTATTTT. Translation: CASSYSGGMDDTQYF.

The rearrangement uses TRBV5-1 and TRBJ1-2; D not resolved. The V gene lost 0 bases and the J gene lost 4 bases, with 13 bases spanning the gap. The CDR3 extends over 15 amino acids. CDR1 is SGHRS and CDR2 is YFSETQ in the germline V gene. The CDR3 DNA follows: TGCGCCAGCAGCTTGGTCGGCGGGATGGGCTATGGCTACACCTTC. Protein sequence: CASSLVGGMGYGYTF.

This clonotype was observed a few times. The J gene is TRBJ2-7, the V gene TRBV2, with D uncertain. The CDR3 spans 12 residues. Trimming pared 1 base from V and 7 bases from J, leaving 8 bases between. From germline, CDR1 is SNHLY and CDR2 FYNNEI. The CDR3 DNA reads as TGTGCCAGCAGTGAAGTAGGTGGGGAGCAGTACTTC. Its translation: CASSEVGGEQYF.

The rearrangement links TRBV6-6 to TRBJ1-6; 8 nucleotides match TRBD1. The CDR3 runs to 14 residues. The V segment lost 5 bases and the J segment 8 bases; nucleotides outside the gene matches: 5. Germline assignment: CDR1 MNHNY and CDR2 SVGAGI (reference sequence). This chain's CDR3 is CASSQTGVDSPLHF. The CDR3 region has the DNA TGTGCCAGCAGTCAGACAGGGGTGGATTCACCCCTCCACTTT.

The chain is built from TRBV7-9 and TRBJ1-1; a weak D match, TRBD1 (5 bases). The V end lost 8 bases, the J end lost 4 bases, and 11 bases lay between the germline ends. This CDR3 is built from 12 residues. CDR1 SEHNR and CDR2 FQNEAQ come from the germline V gene (reference sequence). The CDR3: CASGRGTTEAFF. The CDR3, as DNA: TGTGCCAGCGGGAGAGGGACCACTGAAGCTTTCTTT.

The V call is TRBV2, the J call TRBJ2-7, with TRBD1 identical over 9 bases. The germline V gene has CDR1 SNHLY and CDR2 FYNNEI. The CDR3 has 17 residues. Trimming removed 1 base from V and 2 bases from J; junction bases left unmatched: 9. CDR3 protein: CASSEVRRTGVTYEQYF. The CDR3 DNA is TGTGCCAGCAGTGAAGTCAGGAGGACAGGGGTAACCTACGAGCAGTACTTC. The whole variable domain, remainder taken from reference TRBV2 and TRBJ2-7, is EPEVTQTPSHQVTQMGQEVILRCVPISNHLYFYWYRQILGQKVEFLVSFYNNEISEKSEIFDDQFSVERPDGSNFTLKIRSTKLEDSAMYFCASSEVRRTGVTYEQYFGPGTRLTVT.

The rearrangement links TRBV9 to TRBJ2-1; D tentatively reads TRBD1 or TRBD2 (5 bases each). The V gene lost 6 bases and the J gene lost 3 bases, with 19 bases spanning the gap. Germline V gene sequence: CDR1 SGDLS, CDR2 YYNGEE. The CDR3 runs 16 residues. The CDR3 nucleotides read TGTGCCAGCACCCGGGGTGGTAGTCAGGGCTACAATGAGCAGTTCTTC. Its protein is CASTRGGSQGYNEQFF. The full variable domain, rest sourced from reference TRBV9 and TRBJ2-1, is DSGVTQTPKHLITATGQRVTLRCSPRSGDLSVYWYQQSLDQGLQFLIQYYNGEERAKGNILERFSAQQFPDLHSELNLSSLELGDSALYFCASTRGGSQGYNEQFFGPGTRLTVL.

V is TRBV3-1 and J is TRBJ2-1, with 8 bases lining up with TRBD2. After removal of 8 bases from V and 10 bases from J, the junction contained 13 bases not matched to a gene. Per germline, CDR1 LGHDT and CDR2 YNNKEL (reference sequence). This CDR3 is built from 14 residues. The CDR3 is CASQRASGGGEQFF. CDR3 in DNA: TGTGCCAGCCAACGGGCCAGCGGGGGAGGAGAGCAGTTCTTC.

In DNA form, the CDR3 reads TGTGCCAGCATTATGGCCCTGACGCGGCGAGGGGCCAACGTCCTGACTTTC. It is translated as CASIMALTRRGANVLTF. V is TRBV12-3 or TRBV12-4 and J is TRBJ2-6; no definite D call. CDR3 size: 17 residues. Trimming took 7 bases from V and 4 from J, leaving 20 bases between them.

The rearrangement links TRBV7-9 to TRBJ2-1; tentatively, D is TRBD2 (5 bases). CDR1 is SEHNR, CDR2 FQNEAQ, per germline (reference sequence). The CDR3 spans 15 residues. V was clipped by 1 base and J by 5 bases, with 12 bases between them. The CDR3 sequence is CASSLVASNHNEQFF. DNA for the CDR3: TGTGCCAGCAGCTTAGTGGCTAGCAACCACAATGAGCAGTTCTTC.

The chain links TRBV12-3 or TRBV12-4 to TRBJ2-5; D could derive from TRBD1 or TRBD2 (5 bases each). The CDR3 totals 15 residues. V was cut by 6 bases and J by 4 bases, with 18 bases left in between. The CDR3 DNA reads TGTGCCAGCAGGTACGGGACCCCGGCGGTAGAGACCCAGTACTTC. Amino acid sequence: CASRYGTPAVETQYF.

V and J are TRBV7-3 and TRBJ2-1; possibly TRBD2 for D (5 bases). Trimming cost V 2 bases and J 6 bases, with 8 bases left between them. CDR3 size: 13 residues. CDR1 and CDR2 from the germline V gene are SGHTA and FQGTGA. The CDR3 reads CASSLEGSNEQFF. CDR3 DNA: TGTGCCAGCAGCTTAGAGGGTAGCAATGAGCAGTTCTTC.

V usage is TRBV6-6 and J usage is TRBJ1-3; 12 bases line up with TRBD1. V shed 6 bases, J shed 6 bases, and the junction held 6 bases outside the gene matches. Germline CDR1 MNHNY, CDR2 SVGAGI (reference sequence). The CDR3 is 15 residues long. In DNA, the CDR3 is TGTGCCAGCAGCCCTCCGGGACAGGGGGCAAACACCATATATTTT. This translates into CASSPPGQGANTIYF.

This clonotype was observed a handful of times. The CDR3 protein is CASTLGQGTDTQYF. CDR3 DNA: TGTGCCAGTACTCTCGGACAAGGGACAGATACGCAGTATTTT. The chain uses TRBV19 and TRBJ2-3; D perhaps matches TRBD1 (5 bases). Germline V CDR1 and CDR2: LNHDA, SQIVND (reference sequence). CDR3 length equals 14 residues. Trimming took off 7 bases at V and 3 bases at J, with 14 bases between the two ends.

The chain joins TRBV18 to TRBJ1-2, with D unclear. The CDR3 covers 14 residues. Germline assignment: CDR1 KGHSH and CDR2 LQKENI. With 4 bases removed from V and 6 bases from J, the gap between germline ends came to 15 bases. The CDR3 DNA is TGTGCCAGCTCACTGGGCGAAGGTGGGAATGGCTACACCTTC. Translated: CASSLGEGGNGYTF.

The chain uses TRBV30 and TRBJ2-6; possibly TRBD2 for D (6 bases). The CDR3 extends over 17 amino acids. V dropped 1 base and J dropped 0 bases, with 13 bases sitting between them. Per germline, CDR1 GTSNPN and CDR2 SVGIG (reference sequence). In DNA form, the CDR3 reads TGTGCCTGGAGTGCACTTCGGGGGAACTCTGGGGCCAACGTCCTGACTTTC. It is translated as CAWSALRGNSGANVLTF.

In its sample, this clonotype was seen a few times. This rearrangement joins TRBV7-9 to TRBJ2-7; 8 nucleotides align to TRBD2. V lost 4 bases to trimming and J lost 3 bases; unmatched junction nucleotides: 11. The CDR3 length is 16 residues. From germline, CDR1 is SEHNR and CDR2 FQNEAQ (reference sequence). The CDR3 sequence is CASSSARLAQNYEQYF. Here the CDR3 DNA reads TGTGCCAGCAGCTCGGCAAGACTAGCGCAAAACTACGAGCAGTACTTC.

This clonotype showed up just a few times. V is TRBV9 and J is TRBJ2-7, with D tentatively TRBD2 (5 bases). V gave up 0 bases and J gave up 6 bases, with 10 bases separating them. The germline gives CDR1 SGDLS, CDR2 YYNGEE. CDR3 length: 13 residues. CDR3 nucleotide sequence: TGTGCCAGCAGCGTAGGATTAGGGAGCGAGCAGTACTTC. Protein: CASSVGLGSEQYF.

This clonotype was counted a single time. The rearrangement joins TRBV2 to TRBJ1-2; unclear D gene. Trimming cost V 8 bases and J 5 bases, with 15 bases left between them. Germline-derived CDR1 and CDR2 are SNHLY and FYNNEI. The CDR3 spans 13 residues. Written as DNA, the CDR3 is TGTGCCAGCTCTTCGAGGACCTCGTATGGCTACACCTTC. Translation: CASSSRTSYGYTF.

This clonotype showed up just a few times. This rearrangement joins TRBV4-2 to TRBJ1-1, with D possibly being TRBD1 (6 bases). Germline CDR1 is LGHNA and CDR2 is YNFKEQ. The germline V and J ends were trimmed by 0 bases and 5 bases, with 10 bases remaining between them. The CDR3 spans 14 residues. DNA for the CDR3: TGTGCCAGCAGCCAAGACAACAGGGAGACTGAAGCTTTCTTT. Residues: CASSQDNRETEAFF.

V is TRBV10-3 and J is TRBJ2-1; tentatively, D is TRBD2 (5 bases). Germline V gene lookup returns CDR1 ENHRY and CDR2 SYGVKD. V lost 0 bases, J lost 8 bases, and 8 bases lay in between. The CDR3 runs to 13 residues. The CDR3, as DNA: TGTGCCATCAGTGAGTCCAACGGGGATGAGCAGTTCTTC. This translates into CAISESNGDEQFF.

This clonotype was seen more than once but under ten times. Here the CDR3 DNA reads TGCAGTGCTAGAGATACAGGGTTCGGCACTGAAGCTTTCTTT. This codes for CSARDTGFGTEAFF. The chain couples TRBV20-1 to TRBJ1-1; tentative D call: TRBD1 (6 bases). CDR3 length: 14 residues. Germline V CDR1 and CDR2: DFQATT, SNEGSKA (reference sequence). V was pared by 0 bases and J by 4 bases, with 12 bases between.

The chain couples TRBV12-3 or TRBV12-4 to TRBJ1-1; 8 bases are a match to TRBD1. The CDR3 runs to 14 residues. The J segment lost 0 bases and the V segment lost 6 bases, leaving 3 bases of the junction unmatched. The CDR3 sequence: CASSPGQVNTEAFF. The CDR3 DNA is TGTGCCAGCAGCCCGGGACAGGTGAACACTGAAGCTTTCTTT.

This clonotype turned up a few times. This chain uses TRBV3-1 with TRBJ2-5, with TRBD2 matching over 11 bases. V was pared by 6 bases and J by 3 bases, with 6 bases of the junction left unmatched. Germline V lookup: CDR1 LGHDT, CDR2 YNNKEL (reference sequence). The CDR3 covers 15 residues. CDR3 residues: CASSPLTSGEETQYF. In nucleotides, the CDR3 is TGTGCCAGCAGTCCTCTGACTAGCGGGGAAGAGACCCAGTACTTC.

The V and J genes are TRBV12-3 or TRBV12-4 and TRBJ2-3; D unclear. V lost 5 bases, J lost 6 bases, and 12 bases lay in between. There are 13 residues in the CDR3. The CDR3 sequence: CASSPWRADTQYF. CDR3 nucleotide sequence: TGTGCCAGCAGTCCCTGGAGAGCGGATACGCAGTATTTT.

This chain joins TRBV5-4 and TRBJ2-3; maybe TRBD2 (6 bases). The germline V gene has CDR1 SGHNT and CDR2 YYREEE (reference sequence). Deletions cut 4 bases from V and 6 bases from J, with 15 bases between. This CDR3 region has 14 residues. In DNA form, the CDR3 reads TGTGCCAGCAGCCGGGACTTTACTGCGGATACGCAGTATTTT. Protein product: CASSRDFTADTQYF.